This section outlines one T cell receptor (beta chain) sequence together with its context. This entry is derived from a study of Ad26.COV2.S vaccination and SARS-CoV-2 variants. Study as a whole: Ad26.COV2.S shots went into the muscle once or twice, 56 days apart.

Treatment of the sample: some 20 received Ad26.COV2.S at low or high dose, single or two shots; 5 received placebo; per-sample allocation not given. At day 63 after the first vaccine or placebo injection, samples were drawn. The CDR3 has 16 residues. The germline CDR1 and CDR2 sequences are KGHSH and LQKENI. With 3 bases removed from V and 1 base from J, the gap between germline ends came to 15 bases. Data came from immunoSEQ multiplex PCR; TCRdb stores just in-frame clones and leaves some out. This table holds fewer than 600,000 clones, roughly nine tenths found once. J is TRBJ1-1 and V is TRBV18; D not resolved. This TCR was recovered from a person aged 18-60 years who received the Ad26.COV2.S COVID-19 vaccine or a placebo. The input for sequencing was peripheral blood, taken in a trial of Ad26.COV2.S vaccine versus placebo. CDR3 loop: CASSPAWGWGNTEAFF. In DNA, the CDR3 is TGTGCCAGCTCACCCGCTTGGGGATGGGGGAACACTGAAGCTTTCTTT.